A single sample is the source of the 7 T cell receptor beta chains below, sequenced in a study of blood T cell repertoires in COVID-19. Here immunoSEQ multiplex PCR was the method, and the copy in TCRdb shows in-frame clones only, minus some. The sample has roughly 260,000 clones; 86% are singletons. The sequencing input was peripheral blood. The origin of the receptors is a man aged 35 to 55 who had recovered from COVID-19.

The gene calls are TRBV5-1 and TRBJ2-1, with D unclear. The V end lost 9 bases, the J end lost 3 bases, and 19 bases lay between the germline ends. This CDR3 comprises 15 residues. The germline gives CDR1 SGHRS, CDR2 YFSETQ. CDR3 loop: CATYSRVENYNEQFF. The CDR3 nucleotides are TGCGCCACCTACTCTCGCGTGGAGAACTACAATGAGCAGTTCTTC.

This rearrangement joins TRBV27 to TRBJ1-1; D unclear. Trimming stripped 3 bases from V and 7 bases from J, with 12 bases between. CDR3 length: 13 residues. CDR1 and CDR2 from the germline V gene are MNHEY and SMNVEV (reference sequence). In nucleotides, the CDR3 is TGTGCCAGCAGTTTTTCTCCTGTTAGTGAAGCTTTCTTT. It translates to CASSFSPVSEAFF.

The chain joins TRBV4-1 to TRBJ2-1, with 8 positions matching TRBD2. This CDR3 spans 15 amino acids. From germline, CDR1 is MGHRA and CDR2 YSYEKL. V shed 4 bases and J 4 bases; nucleotides not matched to a gene: 6. CDR3 sequence (DNA): TGCGCCAGCAGCCCCGGACTAGCTGGGTACAATGAGCAGTTCTTC. It codes for CASSPGLAGYNEQFF.

V usage is TRBV9 and J usage is TRBJ1-6, with D unclear. CDR3 length equals 15 residues. V was clipped by 4 bases and J by 6 bases, with 14 bases between them. Germline values: CDR1 SGDLS, CDR2 YYNGEE. CDR3 DNA sequence: TGTGCCAGCAGCCCCCCCGGGAGTCCTAATTCACCCCTCCACTTT. Amino acid sequence: CASSPPGSPNSPLHF.

The genes are TRBV9 and TRBJ2-7; 7 positions match TRBD1. This CDR3 region has 15 residues. The germline gives CDR1 SGDLS, CDR2 YYNGEE. V shed 0 bases, J shed 5 bases, and the junction held 8 bases outside the gene matches. This chain's CDR3 is CASSVGDRDRNEQYF. CDR3 DNA sequence: TGTGCCAGCAGCGTAGGGGACCGGGACAGAAACGAGCAGTACTTC.

The V gene is TRBV15, the J gene TRBJ2-7; 8 positions match TRBD2. The germline CDR1 and CDR2 sequences are LNHNV and YYDKDF (reference sequence). Trimming removed 3 bases from V and 7 bases from J; junction bases left unmatched: 14. The CDR3 has 16 amino acids. The DNA for the CDR3 is TGTGCCACCAGCAGGGGTGACGGGAGGGCCTCGCGGGAGCAGTACTTC. Translation gives CATSRGDGRASREQYF.

This chain joins TRBV21-1 and TRBJ1-1; whether TRBD1, the table's D call, matches the DNA was not checked. TRBV21-1 is tagged as a pseudogene. This CDR3 has 16 residues. CDR3 protein: CASSRDRGYPNTEAFF. The CDR3 coding sequence is TGTGCCAGCAGCCGGGACAGGGGATATCCGAACACTGAAGCTTTCTTT.